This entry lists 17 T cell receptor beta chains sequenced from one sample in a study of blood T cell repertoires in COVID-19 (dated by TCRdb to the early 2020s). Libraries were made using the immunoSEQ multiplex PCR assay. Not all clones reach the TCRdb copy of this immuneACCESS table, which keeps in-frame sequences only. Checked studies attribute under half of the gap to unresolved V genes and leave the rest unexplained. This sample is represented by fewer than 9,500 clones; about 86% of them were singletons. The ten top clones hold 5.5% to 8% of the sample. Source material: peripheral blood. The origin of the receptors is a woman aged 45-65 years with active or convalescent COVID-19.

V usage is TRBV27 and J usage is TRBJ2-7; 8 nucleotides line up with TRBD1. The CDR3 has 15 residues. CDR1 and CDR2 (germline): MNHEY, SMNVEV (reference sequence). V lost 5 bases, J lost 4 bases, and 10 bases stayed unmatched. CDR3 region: CASSTPGQGRYEQYF. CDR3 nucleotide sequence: TGTGCCAGCAGTACCCCCGGACAGGGAAGGTACGAGCAGTACTTC.

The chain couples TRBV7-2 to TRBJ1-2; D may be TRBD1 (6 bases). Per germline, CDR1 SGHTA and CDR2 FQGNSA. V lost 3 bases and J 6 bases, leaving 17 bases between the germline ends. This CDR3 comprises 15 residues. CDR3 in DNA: TGTGCCAGCAGCTTTGCCAGGGGTAGTTCTCATGGCTACACCTTC. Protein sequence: CASSFARGSSHGYTF.

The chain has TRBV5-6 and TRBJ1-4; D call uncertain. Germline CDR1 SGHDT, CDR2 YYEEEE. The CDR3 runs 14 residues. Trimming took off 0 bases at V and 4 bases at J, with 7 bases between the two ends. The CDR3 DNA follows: TGTGCCAGCAGCTTGGTCCCAGATAATGAAAAACTGTTTTTT. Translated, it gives CASSLVPDNEKLFF.

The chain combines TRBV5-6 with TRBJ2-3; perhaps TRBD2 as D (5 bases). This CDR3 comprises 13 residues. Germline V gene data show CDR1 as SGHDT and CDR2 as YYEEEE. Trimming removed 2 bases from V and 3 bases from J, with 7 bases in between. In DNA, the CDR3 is TGTGCCAGCAGCTTACCGGGGACAGATACGCAGTATTTT. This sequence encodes CASSLPGTDTQYF.

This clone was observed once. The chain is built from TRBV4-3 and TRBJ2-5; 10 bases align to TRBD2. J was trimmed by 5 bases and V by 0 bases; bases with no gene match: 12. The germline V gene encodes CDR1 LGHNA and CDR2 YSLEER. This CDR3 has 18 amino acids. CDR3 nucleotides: TGCGCCAGCAGCCAAGATTGGGTCGGTCTAGCGGGAGAGGAGACCCAGTACTTC. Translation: CASSQDWVGLAGEETQYF.

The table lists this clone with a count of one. CDR3 coding DNA: TGTGCCAGCAGTTTTAGCCGAGACTCCTACAATGAGCAGTTCTTC. This encodes CASSFSRDSYNEQFF. This sequence joins TRBV7-2 and TRBJ2-1, with D hard to call. The CDR3 runs 15 residues. Germline-derived CDR1 and CDR2 are SGHTA and FQGNSA. V gave up 6 bases and J gave up 0 bases, with 12 bases separating them.

CDR3 in DNA: TGTGCTAGTGGTGACGGGGGGCTTCAGCCCCAGCATTTT. Residues: CASGDGGLQPQHF. The chain joins TRBV12-5 to TRBJ1-5; possible D gene TRBD1, 6 bases. Between the trimmed V and J ends, which lost 5 bases and 6 bases, there was a span of 11 bases. The germline V gene has CDR1 LGHNT and CDR2 FRNRAP. The CDR3 is made up of 13 amino acids.

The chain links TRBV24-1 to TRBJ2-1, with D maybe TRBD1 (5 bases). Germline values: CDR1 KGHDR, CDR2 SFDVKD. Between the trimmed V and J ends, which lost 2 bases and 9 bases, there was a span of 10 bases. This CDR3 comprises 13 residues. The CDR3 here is CATSDYQGFEQFF. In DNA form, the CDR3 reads TGTGCCACCAGTGATTACCAGGGATTTGAGCAGTTCTTC.

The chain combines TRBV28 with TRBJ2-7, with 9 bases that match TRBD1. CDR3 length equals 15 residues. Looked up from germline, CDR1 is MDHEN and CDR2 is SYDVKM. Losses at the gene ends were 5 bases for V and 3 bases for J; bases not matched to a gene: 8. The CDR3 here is CASSPPGTGRYEQYF. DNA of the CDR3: TGTGCCAGCAGTCCACCCGGGACAGGGCGCTACGAGCAGTACTTC.

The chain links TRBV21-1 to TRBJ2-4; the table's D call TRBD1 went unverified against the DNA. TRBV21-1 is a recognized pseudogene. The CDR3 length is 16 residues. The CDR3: CASSKRTGGTKNIQYF. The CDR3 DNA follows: TGTGCCAGCAGCAAACGGACAGGAGGTACCAAAAACATTCAGTACTTC.

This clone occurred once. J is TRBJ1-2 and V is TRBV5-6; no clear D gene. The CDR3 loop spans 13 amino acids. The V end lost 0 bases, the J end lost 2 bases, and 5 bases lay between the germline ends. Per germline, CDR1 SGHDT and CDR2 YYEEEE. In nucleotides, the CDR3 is TGTGCCAGCAGCTTGGACAGCAACTATGGCTACACCTTC. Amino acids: CASSLDSNYGYTF.

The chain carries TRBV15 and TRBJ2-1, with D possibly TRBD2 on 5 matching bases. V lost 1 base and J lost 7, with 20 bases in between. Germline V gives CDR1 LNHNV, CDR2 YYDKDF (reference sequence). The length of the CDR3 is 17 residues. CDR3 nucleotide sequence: TGTGCCACCAGCAGAGCCAGATCCCCCCAGCGGTCGAATGAGCAGTTCTTC. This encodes CATSRARSPQRSNEQFF.

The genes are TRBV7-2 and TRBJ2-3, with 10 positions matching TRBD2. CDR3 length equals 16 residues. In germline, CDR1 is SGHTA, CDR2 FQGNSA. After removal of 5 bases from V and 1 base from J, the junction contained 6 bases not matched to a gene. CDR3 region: CASSKSGGAGTDTQYF. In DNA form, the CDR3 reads TGTGCCAGCAGCAAGAGCGGGGGGGCCGGCACAGATACGCAGTATTTT.

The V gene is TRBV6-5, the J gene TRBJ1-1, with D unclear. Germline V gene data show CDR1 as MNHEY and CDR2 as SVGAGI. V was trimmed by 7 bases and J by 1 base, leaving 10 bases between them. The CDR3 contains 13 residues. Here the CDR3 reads CASTYHGNTEAFF. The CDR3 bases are TGTGCCAGCACCTACCACGGGAACACTGAAGCTTTCTTT.

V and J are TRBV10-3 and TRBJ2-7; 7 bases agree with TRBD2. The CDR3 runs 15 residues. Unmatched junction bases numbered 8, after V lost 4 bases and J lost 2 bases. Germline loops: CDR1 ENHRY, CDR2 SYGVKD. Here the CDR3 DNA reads TGTGCCATCAGTGGAGGGGAGGGAAGGACCTACGAGCAGTACTTC. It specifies CAISGGEGRTYEQYF.

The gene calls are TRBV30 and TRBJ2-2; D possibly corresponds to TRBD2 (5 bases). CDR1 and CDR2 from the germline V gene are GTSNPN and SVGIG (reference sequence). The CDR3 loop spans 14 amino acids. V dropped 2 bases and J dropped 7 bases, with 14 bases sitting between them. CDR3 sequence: CAWSLALSGGELFF. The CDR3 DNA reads TGTGCCTGGAGTCTAGCCCTTTCCGGCGGGGAGCTGTTTTTT.

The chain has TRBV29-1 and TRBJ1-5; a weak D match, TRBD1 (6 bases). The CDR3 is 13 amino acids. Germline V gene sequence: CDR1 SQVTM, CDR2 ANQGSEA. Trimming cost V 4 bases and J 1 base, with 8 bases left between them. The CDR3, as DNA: TGCAGCGTTGCGCAGGGGAGCAATCAGCCCCAGCATTTT. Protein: CSVAQGSNQPQHF.